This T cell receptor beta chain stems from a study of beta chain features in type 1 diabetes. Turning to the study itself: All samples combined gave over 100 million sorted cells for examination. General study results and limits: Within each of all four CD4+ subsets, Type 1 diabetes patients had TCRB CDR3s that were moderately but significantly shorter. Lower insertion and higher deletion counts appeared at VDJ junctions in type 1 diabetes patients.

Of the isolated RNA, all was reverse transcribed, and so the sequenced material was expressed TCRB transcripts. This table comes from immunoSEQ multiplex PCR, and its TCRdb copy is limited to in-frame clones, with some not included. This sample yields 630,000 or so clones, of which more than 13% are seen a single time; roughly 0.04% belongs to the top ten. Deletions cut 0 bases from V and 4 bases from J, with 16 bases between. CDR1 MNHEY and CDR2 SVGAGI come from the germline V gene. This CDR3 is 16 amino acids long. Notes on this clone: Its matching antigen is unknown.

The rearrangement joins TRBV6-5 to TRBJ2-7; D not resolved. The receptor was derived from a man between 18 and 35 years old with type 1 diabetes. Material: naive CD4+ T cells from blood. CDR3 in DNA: TGTGCCAGCAGTTACTCGATTTCCGGGTCTTCTTACGAGCAGTACTTC. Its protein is CASSYSISGSSYEQYF.